This TCR beta chain comes out of a study of shared clonotypes between healthy human individuals. Germline V lookup: CDR1 MNHNY, CDR2 SVGAGI (reference sequence). The CDR3 length is 12 residues. The germline V and J ends were trimmed by 6 bases and 7 bases, with 10 bases remaining between them. Measured with immunoSEQ multiplex PCR; TCRdb has only the in-frame clones, and not every one. Of about 990,000 clones in the sample, approximately 80% were seen once. Findings and caveats of the study: Richness estimates generally favored naive over memory subsets.

CD4+ cells yielded CD45RA+ naive and CD45RA-negative memory subsets. A remark on this clone: As yet, its antigen is unknown.

The sequenced sample was memory CD4+ T cells from PBMCs. The subset was: CD45RA-negative fraction. The receptor was isolated from a man younger than 35 in good health. Some clones in this sample may be carry-over from other donors' samples. The V call is TRBV6-6, the J call TRBJ1-5; D unresolved. CDR3 residues: CASSLQKQPQHF. For the CDR3, the DNA is TGTGCCAGCAGCCTACAAAAACAGCCCCAGCATTTT.